This is a list of T cell receptor beta chains from one sample in a study of control samples from healthy donors and cancer patients. Profiled with immunoSEQ multiplex PCR; TCRdb holds only in-frame clones, not every one. The table shows around 93,000 clones, with 88% occurring only once. The sample consisted of blood. These receptors came from a man younger than 40 in good health. The CDR3 runs from the conserved cysteine through the conserved F or W. D genes are given only for firm matches. A row's size may be missing; if present it is once, few, many or a size class.

once	TRBD1	TRBJ2-7	TRBV7-2	CASRLRPGQGANEQYF	TGTGCCAGCAGACTTCGACCGGGACAGGGGGCCAACGAGCAGTACTTC
.	.	TRBJ2-7	TRBV5-4	CASSLYRDTTYEQYF	TGTGCCAGCAGCTTGTACAGGGATACCACCTACGAGCAGTACTTC
many	TRBD2	TRBJ2-4	TRBV30	CAWSFASGLAKNIQYF	TGTGCCTGGAGTTTTGCTAGCGGTCTAGCCAAAAACATTCAGTACTTC
once	.	TRBJ1-4	TRBV7-9	CASSLLGFREKLFF	TGTGCCAGCAGCTTATTAGGGTTTAGGGAAAAACTGTTTTTT
.	.	TRBJ1-2	TRBV5-1	CASSLATVNGYTF	TGCGCCAGCAGCTTGGCCACAGTCAATGGCTACACCTTC
.	.	TRBJ1-1	TRBV19	CASSIQAGAGTEAFF	TGTGCCAGTAGTATTCAGGCAGGGGCGGGCACTGAAGCTTTCTTT
.	.	TRBJ2-1	TRBV6-5	CASDRRGEAYNEQFF	TGTGCCAGTGACCGAAGGGGAGAGGCCTACAATGAGCAGTTCTTC
.	.	TRBJ1-1	TRBV5-1	CASSFTRDSTEAFF	TGCGCCAGCAGCTTCACGCGCGACAGCACTGAAGCTTTCTTT
few	.	TRBJ1-1	TRBV5-5	CASSPEGDTEAFF	TGTGCCAGCAGCCCCGAGGGTGACACTGAAGCTTTCTTT
.	.	TRBJ1-5	TRBV7-9	CASSIGGNQPQHF	TGTGCCAGCAGCATCGGGGGTAATCAGCCCCAGCATTTT
.	.	TRBJ2-3	TRBV7-2	CTSSLEDTDTQYF	TGTACCAGCAGCTTAGAGGACACAGATACGCAGTATTTT
.	.	TRBJ1-1	TRBV28	CASSPRLFLTREAFF	TGTGCCAGCAGTCCCCGTCTCTTCTTGACCCGTGAAGCTTTCTTT
.	TRBD2	TRBJ2-2	TRBV7-7	CASSPTAGDTGELFF	TGTGCCAGCAGCCCTACAGCGGGAGATACCGGGGAGCTGTTTTTT
.	.	TRBJ2-7	TRBV12-1	CASSFGRVVTYEQYF	TGTGCCAGCAGCTTTGGTCGTGTGGTAACCTACGAGCAGTACTTC
once	.	TRBJ2-3	TRBV28	CASSLVPESTDTQYF	TGTGCCAGCAGTTTGGTGCCGGAAAGCACAGATACGCAGTATTTT
few	TRBD1	TRBJ2-7	TRBV5-1	CASSDRDRVYEQYF	TGCGCCAGCAGCGACCGGGACAGAGTCTACGAGCAGTACTTC